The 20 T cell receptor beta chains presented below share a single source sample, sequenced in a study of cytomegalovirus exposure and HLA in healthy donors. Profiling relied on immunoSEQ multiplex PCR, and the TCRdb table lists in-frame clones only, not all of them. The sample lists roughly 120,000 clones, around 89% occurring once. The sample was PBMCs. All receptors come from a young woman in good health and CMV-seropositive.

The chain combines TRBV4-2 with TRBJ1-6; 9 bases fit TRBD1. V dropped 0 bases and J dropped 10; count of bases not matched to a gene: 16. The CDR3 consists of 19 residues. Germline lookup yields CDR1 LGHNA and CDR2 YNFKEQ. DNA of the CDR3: TGTGCCAGCAGCCAAGATGAACCCTGGCCGGACAGGGGTGACTCACCCCTCCACTTT. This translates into CASSQDEPWPDRGDSPLHF.

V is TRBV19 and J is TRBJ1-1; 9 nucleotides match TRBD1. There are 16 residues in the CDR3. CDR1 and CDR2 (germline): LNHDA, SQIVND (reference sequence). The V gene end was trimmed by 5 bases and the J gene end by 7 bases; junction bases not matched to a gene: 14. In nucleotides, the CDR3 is TGTGCCAGTAGTGTCTTACAGGGGGCGGATTTTGTTGAAGCTTTCTTT. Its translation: CASSVLQGADFVEAFF.

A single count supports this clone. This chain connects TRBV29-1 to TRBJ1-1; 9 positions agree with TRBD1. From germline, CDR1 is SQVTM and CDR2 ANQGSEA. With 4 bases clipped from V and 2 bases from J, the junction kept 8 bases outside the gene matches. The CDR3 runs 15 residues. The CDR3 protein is CSVGDREVGNTEAFF. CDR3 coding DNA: TGCAGCGTTGGGGACAGGGAAGTGGGTAACACTGAAGCTTTCTTT. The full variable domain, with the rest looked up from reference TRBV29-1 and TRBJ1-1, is SAVISQKPSRDICQRGTSLTIQCQVDSQVTMMFWYRQQPGQSLTLIATANQGSEATYESGFVIDKFPISRPNLTFSTLTVSNMSPEDSSIYLCSVGDREVGNTEAFFGQGTRLTVV.

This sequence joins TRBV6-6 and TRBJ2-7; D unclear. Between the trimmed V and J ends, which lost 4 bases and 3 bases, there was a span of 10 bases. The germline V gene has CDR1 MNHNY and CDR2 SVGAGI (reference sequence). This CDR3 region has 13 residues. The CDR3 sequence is CASSSESRYEQYF. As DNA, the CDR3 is TGTGCCAGCAGTTCTGAGTCGCGCTACGAGCAGTACTTC.

The CDR3 is CASSLGTGPVNTEAFF. In DNA form, the CDR3 reads TGTGCCAGCAGCTTAGGGACAGGGCCGGTGAACACTGAAGCTTTCTTT. The V call is TRBV7-3, the J call TRBJ1-1, with TRBD1 identical over 9 bases. The trim removed 2 bases at V and 0 bases at J, leaving 4 bases unmatched. Germline V gene lookup returns CDR1 SGHTA and CDR2 FQGTGA. CDR3 length: 16 amino acids.

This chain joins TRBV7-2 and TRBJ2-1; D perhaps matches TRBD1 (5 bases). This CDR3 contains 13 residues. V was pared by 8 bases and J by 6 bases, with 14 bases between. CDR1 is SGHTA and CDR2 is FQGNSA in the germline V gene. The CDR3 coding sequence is TGTGCCAGCCGGTCCCAAGGGGCCAATGAGCAGTTCTTC. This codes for CASRSQGANEQFF.

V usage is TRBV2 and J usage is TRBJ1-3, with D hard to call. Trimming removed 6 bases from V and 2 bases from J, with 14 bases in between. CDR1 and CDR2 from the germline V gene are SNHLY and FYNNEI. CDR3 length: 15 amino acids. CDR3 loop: CASSQKQSTGNTIYF. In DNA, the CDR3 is TGTGCCAGCAGCCAAAAACAGAGTACTGGAAACACCATATATTTT.

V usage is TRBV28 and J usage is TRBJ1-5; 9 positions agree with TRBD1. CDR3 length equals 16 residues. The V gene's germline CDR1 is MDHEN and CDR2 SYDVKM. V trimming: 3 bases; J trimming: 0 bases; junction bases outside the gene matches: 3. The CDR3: CASSFGQGTSNQPQHF. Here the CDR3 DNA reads TGTGCCAGCAGTTTCGGACAGGGGACTAGCAATCAGCCCCAGCATTTT.

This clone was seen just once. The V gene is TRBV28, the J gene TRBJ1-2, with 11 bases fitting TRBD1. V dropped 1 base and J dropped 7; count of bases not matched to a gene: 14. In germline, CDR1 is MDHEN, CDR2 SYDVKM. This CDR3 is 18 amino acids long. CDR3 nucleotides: TGTGCCAGCAGTTTATATTTAGATAGGACAGGGGGCGAGGGTGGCTACACCTTC. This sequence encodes CASSLYLDRTGGEGGYTF.

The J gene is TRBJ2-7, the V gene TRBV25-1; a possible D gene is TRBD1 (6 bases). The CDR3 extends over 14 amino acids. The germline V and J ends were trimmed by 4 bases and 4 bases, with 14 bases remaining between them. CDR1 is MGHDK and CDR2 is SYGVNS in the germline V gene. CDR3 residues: CASSVSRGAYEQYF. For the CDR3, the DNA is TGTGCCAGCAGTGTGTCCAGGGGTGCTTACGAGCAGTACTTC.

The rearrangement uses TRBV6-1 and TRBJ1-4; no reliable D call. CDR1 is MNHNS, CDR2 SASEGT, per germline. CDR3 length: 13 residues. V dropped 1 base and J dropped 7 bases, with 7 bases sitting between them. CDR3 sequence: CASSEVLLEKLFF. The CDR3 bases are TGTGCCAGCAGTGAAGTCCTACTTGAAAAACTGTTTTTT.

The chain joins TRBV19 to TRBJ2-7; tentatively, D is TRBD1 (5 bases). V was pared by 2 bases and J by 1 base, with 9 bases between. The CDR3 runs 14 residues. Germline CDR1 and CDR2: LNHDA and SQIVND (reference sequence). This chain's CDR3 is CASSILGQSYEQYF. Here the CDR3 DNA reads TGTGCCAGTAGTATACTCGGACAATCCTACGAGCAGTACTTC.

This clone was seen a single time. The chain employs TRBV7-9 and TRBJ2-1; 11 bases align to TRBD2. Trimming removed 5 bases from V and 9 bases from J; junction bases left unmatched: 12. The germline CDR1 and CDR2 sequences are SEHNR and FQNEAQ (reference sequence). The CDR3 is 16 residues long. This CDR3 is CASSTLSGGAKVEQFF. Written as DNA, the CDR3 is TGTGCCAGCAGCACCCTTAGCGGGGGGGCCAAGGTTGAGCAGTTCTTC.

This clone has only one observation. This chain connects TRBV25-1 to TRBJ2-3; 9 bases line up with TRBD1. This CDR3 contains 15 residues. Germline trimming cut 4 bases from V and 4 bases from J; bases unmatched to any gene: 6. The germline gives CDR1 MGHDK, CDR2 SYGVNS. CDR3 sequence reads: CASSVGQGLADTQYF. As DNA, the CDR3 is TGTGCCAGCAGTGTTGGACAGGGGTTGGCAGATACGCAGTATTTT. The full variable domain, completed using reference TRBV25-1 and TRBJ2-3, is EADIYQTPRYLVIGTGKKITLECSQTMGHDKMYWYQQDPGMELHLIHYSYGVNSTEKGDLSSESTVSRIRTEHFPLTLESARPSHTSQYLCASSVGQGLADTQYFGPGTRLTVL.

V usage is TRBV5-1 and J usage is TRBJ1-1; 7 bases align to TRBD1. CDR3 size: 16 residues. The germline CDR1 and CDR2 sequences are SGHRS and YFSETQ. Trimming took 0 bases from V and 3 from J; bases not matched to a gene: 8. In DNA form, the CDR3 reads TGCGCCAGCAGCTTGGGAGACAGGGTTTCGGACACTGAAGCTTTCTTT. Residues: CASSLGDRVSDTEAFF.

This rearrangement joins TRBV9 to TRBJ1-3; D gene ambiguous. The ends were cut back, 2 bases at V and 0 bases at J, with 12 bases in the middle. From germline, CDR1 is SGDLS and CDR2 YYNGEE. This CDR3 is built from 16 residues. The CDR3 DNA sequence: TGTGCCAGCAGCGTGTCGATTCCGAGCTCTGGAAACACCATATATTTT. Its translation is CASSVSIPSSGNTIYF.

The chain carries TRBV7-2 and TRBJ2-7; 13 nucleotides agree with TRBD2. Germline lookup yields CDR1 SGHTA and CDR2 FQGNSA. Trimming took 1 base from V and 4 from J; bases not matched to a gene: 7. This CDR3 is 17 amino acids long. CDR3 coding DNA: TGTGCCAGCAGCTTAGGTTACGGGACTAGCGGGACATACGAGCAGTACTTC. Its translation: CASSLGYGTSGTYEQYF.

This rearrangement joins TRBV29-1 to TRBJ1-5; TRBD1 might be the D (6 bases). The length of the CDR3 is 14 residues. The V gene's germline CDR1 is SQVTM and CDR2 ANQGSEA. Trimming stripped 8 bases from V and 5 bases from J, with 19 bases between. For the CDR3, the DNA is TGCAGCCATGAAGGGGGGGGGAACGATCAGCCCCAGCATTTT. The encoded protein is CSHEGGGNDQPQHF. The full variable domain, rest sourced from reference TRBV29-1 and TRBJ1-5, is SAVISQKPSRDICQRGTSLTIQCQVDSQVTMMFWYRQQPGQSLTLIATANQGSEATYESGFVIDKFPISRPNLTFSTLTVSNMSPEDSSIYLCSHEGGGNDQPQHFGDGTRLSIL.

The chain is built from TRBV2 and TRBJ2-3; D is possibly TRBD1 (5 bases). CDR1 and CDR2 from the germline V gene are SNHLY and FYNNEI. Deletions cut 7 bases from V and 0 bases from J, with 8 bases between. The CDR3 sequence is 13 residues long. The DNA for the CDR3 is TGTGCCAGCAAGGGGTTTAGCACAGATACGCAGTATTTT. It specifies CASKGFSTDTQYF.

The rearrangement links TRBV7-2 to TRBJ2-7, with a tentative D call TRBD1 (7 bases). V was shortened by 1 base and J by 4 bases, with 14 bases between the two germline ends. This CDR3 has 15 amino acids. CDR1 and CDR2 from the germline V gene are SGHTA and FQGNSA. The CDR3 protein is CASSLEAAGGYEQYF. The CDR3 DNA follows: TGTGCCAGCAGCTTAGAGGCGGCAGGGGGGTACGAGCAGTACTTC.